This passage covers 15 T cell receptor delta chains from one sample sequenced in a study of gamma-delta chains in newborns, infants, children. TCRdb called clones from the reads again using CATT. The sample gives some 4,200 delta-chain clones, around 2.2% of which show up once; 12% to 15% is in the top ten. Sequences were obtained from blood. The receptors derive from a child who was a newborn, infant or young child, either healthy, febrile or measles-vaccinated (not recorded which).

This clone was detected ten times or more. This likely reflects a read error, since a far larger clone is one base away. The rearrangement links TRDV2 to TRDJ3; 11 bases align to TRDD3. Losses at the gene ends were 3 bases for V and 0 bases for J; bases not matched to a gene: 6. Germline lookup yields CDR1 GEAIGNYY and CDR2 EKD. The CDR3 is 19 amino acids. CDR3 residues: CACDAGWGIRSWDTRQMFF. The CDR3 DNA sequence: TGTGCCTGTGACGCCGGATGGGGGATACGCTCCTGGGACACCCGACAGATGTTTTTC.

A remark on this clone: One junction end disagrees with the germline gene, perhaps due to a read error. V and J are TRDV2 and TRDJ2, with a tentative D call TRDD3 (5 bases). The germline V gene encodes CDR1 GEAIGNYY and CDR2 EKD. This CDR3 comprises 14 residues. CDR3 nucleotides: TGTGCCTGCGACACCTGGAGGATAAAAGCACAACTCTTCTTT. This sequence encodes CACDTWRIKAQLFF.

Only a few counts were recorded for this clone. TCRdb attributes to this sequence the protein of a much larger clone, which differs from the DNA translation at residue 11; a read error is likely, and the protein displayed is translated from the DNA. The rearrangement links TRAV29/DV5 to TRDJ2; TRDD3 matches at 10 bases. There are 14 residues in the CDR3. Germline V CDR1 and CDR2: NSMFDY, ISSIKDK. The CDR3 reads CAAKYWGMTAPLFF. The CDR3 region has the DNA TGTGCAGCAAAGTACTGGGGGATGACAGCACCACTCTTCTTT.

As for this clone: With a far larger clone one base away, a read error is the likely cause. Additional DNA sequences in this sample encode the identical CDR3. The chain couples TRDV2 to TRDJ3, with TRDD3 matching over 8 bases. V was clipped by 0 bases and J by 0 bases; unmatched bases: 9. CDR3 length equals 20 residues. From germline, CDR1 is GEAIGNYY and CDR2 EKD. The CDR3 region has the DNA TGTGCCTGTGACACCCTACCTACTGGGGGGTACTCCTGGGACACCCGACAGATGTTTTTC. It specifies CACDTLPTGGYSWDTRQMFF.

A note on this clone: Given a far larger clone just one base away, this is likely a sequencing read error. The chain combines TRDV1 with TRDJ2; 11 bases are shared with TRDD3. The CDR3 runs 21 residues. Germline V lookup: CDR1 TSWWSYY, CDR2 QGS. CDR3 residues: CALGDHWPGGYSVVVAAQPFF. CDR3 DNA: TGTGCTCTTGGGGATCACTGGCCTGGGGGATACTCGGTGGTGGTGGCAGCACAACCCTTCTTT.

For this clone: TCRdb's protein for this DNA is that of a much larger clone and differs from the translation at residue 12, likely a read error; the protein shown is the DNA translation. The sample has other DNA sequences that encode this CDR3 too. CDR3: CACDTWGTLSSRDTRQMFF. CDR3 DNA sequence: TGTGCCTGTGACACCTGGGGGACCTTGAGCTCCCGGGACACCCGACAGATGTTTTTC. This sequence joins TRDV2 and TRDJ3, with 7 bases aligning to TRDD3. Germline V gene data show CDR1 as GEAIGNYY and CDR2 as EKD. The CDR3 length is 19 residues.

This clone was seen more than once but under ten times. This DNA's translation and the protein TCRdb lists, from a much larger clone, do not match at residue 12, likely due to a read error; the protein shown is translated from the DNA. The same CDR3 is also encoded by other DNA sequences in this sample. This chain joins TRDV2 and TRDJ3; 10 bases fit TRDD3. CDR1 GEAIGNYY and CDR2 EKD come from the germline V gene. This CDR3 comprises 17 residues. This chain's CDR3 is CACDELGDSWDARQMFF. CDR3 DNA: TGTGCCTGTGACGAACTGGGGGATTCCTGGGACGCCCGACAAATGTTTTTC.

This clone is categorized as medium-sized. This specimen includes other DNA sequences encoding the same CDR3. The V call is TRDV1, the J call TRDJ2; 8 bases agree with TRDD3. With 4 bases clipped from V and 0 bases from J, the junction kept 13 bases outside the gene matches. Germline CDR1 reads TSWWSYY; CDR2 reads QGS. The CDR3 consists of 19 residues. The CDR3 DNA is TGTGCTCTTGGGGTCCCTATCTGGGGGAGCCCCCCTTTGACAGCACAACTCTTCTTT. Translation: CALGVPIWGSPPLTAQLFF.

There are a few counts of this clone. A single base is all that separates this from a far larger clone, so a read error is likely. This same CDR3 is encoded by further DNA sequences in the sample. This chain joins TRDV1 and TRDJ1; 12 bases align to TRDD3. Germline CDR1 TSWWSYY, CDR2 QGS. CDR3 length equals 21 residues. After removal of 5 bases from V and 2 bases from J, the junction contained 21 bases not matched to a gene. For the CDR3, the DNA is TGTGCTCTTGGGACACCCCCCTCGGGTAGAGTACTGGGGGATACTACCGATAAACTCATCTTT. It translates to CALGTPPSGRVLGDTTDKLIF.

This clone has just a few counts. A far larger clone is only one base removed, so a read error is likely. The genes are TRDV2 and TRDJ3, with 7 bases identical to TRDD3. V lost 2 bases, J lost 0 bases, and 15 bases stayed unmatched. There are 21 residues in the CDR3. Germline values: CDR1 GEAIGNYY, CDR2 EKD. The CDR3 DNA reads TGTGCCTGTGACAACGGCAGTACTGGGGATCGCAACTCCTGGGACACCCGACAGATGTTTTTC. Translated, it gives CACDNGSTGDRNSWDTRQMFF.

In this sample, this clone turned up a few times. It differs at one base from a far larger clone, so likely a read error. This sequence joins TRDV2 and TRDJ3; 11 nucleotides align to TRDD3. Per germline, CDR1 GEAIGNYY and CDR2 EKD. The CDR3 is 17 residues long. This chain's CDR3 is CACDYWGISWDTRRMFF. The CDR3 DNA reads TGTGCCTGTGACTACTGGGGGATATCCTGGGACACCCGACGGATGTTTTTC.

Details on this clone: TCRdb shows a much larger clone's protein in place of this DNA's translation, and the two differ at residue 11, likely through a read error; the protein shown is translated from the DNA. The genes are TRAV29/DV5 and TRDJ1; the match to TRDD3 covers 7 bases. CDR3 length: 15 amino acids. The germline CDR1 and CDR2 sequences are NSMFDY and ISSIKDK. CDR3 DNA: TGTGCAGCAAGCGTTCTGGGGGCCTACACCGAAAAACTCATCTTT. This gives the protein CAASVLGAYTEKLIF.

Worth noting for this clone: This likely traces to a read error, being one base from a far larger clone. The chain joins TRDV2 to TRDJ3; TRDD3 might be the D (6 bases). The germline gives CDR1 GEAIGNYY, CDR2 EKD. CDR3 length equals 17 residues. The DNA of the CDR3 is TGTGCCTGTGGCACCGTACTGGGCTCCTGGGACACCCGACAGATGTTTTTC. Translation gives CACGTVLGSWDTRQMFF.

As to this clone: TCRdb's listed protein matches a much larger clone and diverges from this DNA's translation at residue 8, likely through a read error; the protein shown comes from the DNA. This chain connects TRDV2 to TRDJ2, with D perhaps matching TRDD3 (6 bases). CDR1 is GEAIGNYY and CDR2 is EKD in the germline V gene. V lost 0 bases and J 0 bases, leaving 7 bases between the germline ends. This CDR3 spans 15 amino acids. In DNA form, the CDR3 reads TGTGCCTGTGACACCTTGGGGGCTTTGACAGCACAACTCTTCTTT. Translated: CACDTLGALTAQLFF.

In regard to this clone: TCRdb shows a much larger clone's protein in place of this DNA's translation, and the two differ at residue 13, likely through a read error; the protein shown is translated from the DNA. The rearrangement links TRAV29/DV5 to TRDJ3; 11 bases are shared with TRDD3. Germline lookup yields CDR1 NSMFDY and CDR2 ISSIKDK. The CDR3 covers 18 residues. The CDR3: CAASVLGDSSWDARQMFF. The CDR3 nucleotides are TGTGCAGCAAGCGTACTGGGGGATAGCTCCTGGGACGCCCGACAGATGTTTTTC.